These T cell receptor beta chains were read from a single sample in a study of T cells in Graves' hyperthyroidism and ophthalmopathy. TCRdb itself ran the multiplex PCR reads through MiXCR, one entry per CDR3 protein. The repertoire consists of hundreds of thousands of distinct CDR3 sequences, with around 21% occurring once and the leading ten covering under 35%. The specimen sequenced was blood. The origin of the receptors is a man aged 30-40 years with Graves' ophthalmopathy. CDR3s include the opening cysteine and the closing phenylalanine or tryptophan. Fields, in order: J gene, clone size, V gene, CDR3 length, D gene, CDR3 DNA, CDR3 protein. The D gene is left open where the match is weak. Size is stated for part of the rows, as once, few or many counts, or as a class when the clone is expanded.

>TRBJ1-1|-|TRBV20-1|13|-
TGCAGTGGTAAAGATGGGCTGAACACTGAAGCTTTCTTT
CSGKDGLNTEAFF
>TRBJ1-5|few|TRBV6-1|15|-
TGTGCCAGCAGAGAACAGGGATTCGGCAATCAGCCCCAGCATTTT
CASREQGFGNQPQHF
>TRBJ2-7|many|TRBV7-9|15|TRBD1
TGTGCCAGCAGCCCTAGCGTACAGGGGGCCTACGAGCAGTACTTC
CASSPSVQGAYEQYF
>TRBJ2-1|-|TRBV28|14|TRBD2
TGTGCCAGCAGTTTATACAGCGGGAACAATGAGCAGTTCTTC
CASSLYSGNNEQFF
>TRBJ1-2|many|TRBV6-1|14|TRBD1
TGTGCCAGCAGTGAAGGACAGGGGTCTGATGGCTACACCTTC
CASSEGQGSDGYTF
>TRBJ2-1|many|TRBV7-2|12|-
TGTGCCAGCAGCGCAGGAGGAAATGAGCAGTTCTTC
CASSAGGNEQFF
>TRBJ2-7|-|TRBV5-1|14|TRBD1
TGCGCCAGCAGCTCCGGACAGGGCCCCCACGAGCAGTACTTC
CASSSGQGPHEQYF
>TRBJ2-2|-|TRBV12-3/TRBV12-4|16|TRBD2
TGTGCCAGCAGTCCGGGACTAGCGGATAACACCGGGGAGCTGTTTTTT
CASSPGLADNTGELFF
>TRBJ2-1|few|TRBV12-3/TRBV12-4|16|-
TGTGCCAGCAGTCCTAGTACCCGGCTGTTGAACAATGAGCAGTTCTTC
CASSPSTRLLNNEQFF
>TRBJ2-7|few|TRBV20-1|16|TRBD1
TGCAGTGCTAGGGACAGGGGGCTAGCGACAGCCTACGAGCAGTACTTC
CSARDRGLATAYEQYF
>TRBJ2-3|-|TRBV18|13|TRBD1
TGTGCCAGCTCACCATCCGGGACAGGGACGCAGTATTTT
CASSPSGTGTQYF
>TRBJ2-1|few|TRBV6-2/TRBV6-3|15|TRBD2
TGTGCCAGCAGTTACAGGCTAGCGGGGAACAATGAGCAGTTCTTC
CASSYRLAGNNEQFF
>TRBJ1-6|-|TRBV18|16|-
TGTGCCAGCTCACCGTCCGGGACCCCAAATAATTCACCCCTCCACTTT
CASSPSGTPNNSPLHF
>TRBJ2-1|few|TRBV7-8|14|TRBD2
TGTGCCAGCAGCTTGGAGCGGGAGCACAATGAGCAGTTCTTC
CASSLEREHNEQFF
>TRBJ2-1|-|TRBV12-3/TRBV12-4|17|TRBD2
TGTGCCAGCAGTTCCACGCTTCGGCGGGAGGGCCGGGACGAGCAGTTCTTC
CASSSTLRREGRDEQFF
>TRBJ2-7|few|TRBV14|15|TRBD2
TGTGCCAGCAGCCAAGGGGGGACTAACTCCTACGAGCAGTACTTC
CASSQGGTNSYEQYF
>TRBJ2-3|few|TRBV6-2/TRBV6-3|18|TRBD2
TGTGCCAGCAGTTACTCCCTTACTAGCGCATATAGCACAGATACGCAGTATTTT
CASSYSLTSAYSTDTQYF
>TRBJ2-7|many|TRBV7-3|14|-
TGTGCCAGCAGCTTATCGCCAGGGAACTACGAGCAGTACTTC
CASSLSPGNYEQYF
>TRBJ2-7|-|TRBV27|14|TRBD1
TGTGCCGGCAGTGCCCAACAGGGGTCTGGCGAGCAGTACTTC
CAGSAQQGSGEQYF
>TRBJ2-7|many|TRBV28|18|TRBD2
TGTGCCAGCAGTTTGGAAGGACTAGCGGGGAAACTATCCTACGAGCAGTACTTC
CASSLEGLAGKLSYEQYF
>TRBJ1-4|-|TRBV6-5|13|-
TGTGCCAGCAGTTACTCCGCCCCCCGGGAACTGTTTTTT
CASSYSAPRELFF
>TRBJ2-1|few|TRBV13|13|TRBD1
TGTGCCAGCAGCTCGGGACAGTTACTTGAGCAGTTCTTC
CASSSGQLLEQFF
>TRBJ2-1|-|TRBV10-2|15|TRBD2
TGCGCCAGCATTCCCTCCGGGACTAGCGGGTATGAGCAGTTCTTC
CASIPSGTSGYEQFF
>TRBJ2-6|few|TRBV7-2|15|-
TGTGCCAGCGGAAGAGACAGCTCTGGGGCCAACGTCCTGACTTTC
CASGRDSSGANVLTF
>TRBJ2-7|many|TRBV2|14|-
TGTGCCAGCAGGGGGGACAACTACTCCTACGAGCAGTACTTC
CASRGDNYSYEQYF
>TRBJ2-1|few|TRBV14|18|TRBD2
TGTGCCAGCAGCCAAGGGCTAGCGGGAGCTTTATTTAGCAATGAGCAGTTCTTC
CASSQGLAGALFSNEQFF
>TRBJ2-1|few|TRBV7-9|14|-
TGTGCCAGCAGCTTAGGGACAGTTCCCGATGAGCAGTTCTTC
CASSLGTVPDEQFF
>TRBJ1-2|few|TRBV28|15|-
TGTGCCAGCAGTTTATCGGCTGGACTGGGCTATGGCTACACCTTC
CASSLSAGLGYGYTF
>TRBJ1-2|-|TRBV6-4|14|-
-
CATKPGTGPYGCTF
>TRBJ2-5|-|TRBV6-2/TRBV6-3|16|-
TGTGCCAGCAGCTCCCTTTTTGCCGGGTTTCAAGAGACCCAGTACTTC
CASSSLFAGFQETQYF
>TRBJ2-3|many|TRBV7-9|17|-
TGTGCCAGCAGCTTTGGGGGGACCCCAAACACGGGAGATACGCAGTATTTT
CASSFGGTPNTGDTQYF
>TRBJ2-7|many|TRBV7-2|16|TRBD2
TGTGCCAGCAGCTTAGCCTTTAGCGGGGACGCCTACGAGCAGTACTTC
CASSLAFSGDAYEQYF
>TRBJ2-7|-|TRBV13|15|-
TGTGCCAGCAGCCACAGGTCAGCGAGCTCCTACGAGCAGTACTTC
CASSHRSASSYEQYF
>TRBJ2-3|-|TRBV5-1|15|-
TGCGCCAGCAGCTCTCGGACAGATAGCACAGATACGCAGTATTTT
CASSSRTDSTDTQYF